The rows below give T cell receptor beta chains drawn from one sample of a study of blood T cell repertoires in COVID-19. This table comes from immunoSEQ multiplex PCR, and its TCRdb copy is limited to in-frame clones, with some not included. The sample shows 200,000 to 300,000 clones, 75% to 90% of them seen only once. What was sequenced was peripheral blood. The receptors here all came from a young man with active or convalescent COVID-19. Each CDR3 is given with its conserved first and last residue. The D gene is left open where the match is weak. The size entry is marked missing in some rows and otherwise reads once, few, many or a size class.

cdr3_aa | cdr3_nt | v_call | d_call | j_call | clone_size
CASSQDPGLGNQPQHF | TGCGCCAGCAGCCAAGATCCAGGGCTTGGCAATCAGCCCCAGCATTTT | TRBV4-1 | - | TRBJ1-5 | -
CASISRAVNYGYTF | TGTGCCAGCATTTCCAGGGCGGTTAACTATGGCTACACCTTC | TRBV5-8 | - | TRBJ1-2 | once
CASSYLEGSYTF | TGTGCCAGCAGCTATCTCGAGGGCAGCTACACCTTC | TRBV7-9 | - | TRBJ1-2 | few
CASSHTGLAGPQETQYF | TGTGCCAGCAGCCACACCGGACTAGCGGGGCCCCAAGAGACCCAGTACTTC | TRBV7-2 | TRBD2 | TRBJ2-5 | once
CASRGGRRGNEKLFF | TGCGCCAGCAGGGGGGGAAGACGTGGTAATGAAAAACTGTTTTTT | TRBV5-1 | - | TRBJ1-4 | -
CASSQDTLKEKLFF | TGCGCCAGCAGTCAGGACACCCTAAAAGAAAAACTGTTTTTT | TRBV23-1 | - | TRBJ1-4 | -
CASSQVLNGEKLFF | TGCGCCAGCAGCCAGGTATTAAACGGGGAAAAACTGTTTTTT | TRBV4-3 | - | TRBJ1-4 | few
CATSGGGPPYGYTF | TGTGCCACCAGTGGGGGGGGACCCCCCTATGGCTACACCTTC | TRBV19 | - | TRBJ1-2 | -
CASTTGDPVYGYTF | TGTGCCAGCACCACAGGGGATCCAGTCTACGGCTACACCTTC | TRBV2 | TRBD1 | TRBJ1-2 | -
CASSLGVVAGPSSYEQYF | TGCGCCAGCAGCTTGGGTGTGGTAGCGGGGCCCAGCTCCTACGAGCAGTACTTC | TRBV5-1 | TRBD2 | TRBJ2-7 | -
CASSRDNNSPLHF | TGTGCCAGCAGTAGGGACAATAATTCACCCCTCCACTTT | TRBV6-4 | - | TRBJ1-6 | -
CASSLTAGNNEQFF | TGCGCCAGCAGCTTGACGGCGGGGAACAATGAGCAGTTCTTC | TRBV5-1 | - | TRBJ2-1 | -
CASRDYIGGTEAFF | TGTGCCAGCCGCGACTACATCGGGGGGACTGAAGCTTTCTTT | TRBV4-2 | - | TRBJ1-1 | -
CASSDNRDYYGYTF | TGTGCCAGCTCAGATAACAGGGATTACTATGGCTACACCTTC | TRBV18 | - | TRBJ1-2 | -
CASSPLYGVGQPEYGYTF | TGTGCCAGCAGCCCTTTGTATGGAGTCGGACAGCCCGAATATGGCTACACCTTC | TRBV3-1/TRBV3-2 | - | TRBJ1-2 | -
CAWSGGDQETQYF | TGTGCCTGGAGCGGGGGGGACCAAGAGACCCAGTACTTC | TRBV30 | TRBD2 | TRBJ2-5 | -
CASRPPTKNTEAFF | TGTGCCAGCAGACCACCTACGAAGAACACTGAAGCTTTCTTT | TRBV28 | - | TRBJ1-1 | -
CASSLSRTVYGYTF | TGTGCCAGCAGTTTAAGCCGGACAGTTTATGGCTACACCTTC | TRBV27 | - | TRBJ1-2 | -
CASSPPRGSGGRLNIQYF | TGTGCCAGCAGCCCTCCCCGGGGTAGCGGGGGGCGATTAAACATTCAGTACTTC | TRBV7-9 | TRBD2 | TRBJ2-4 | -
CASSITAGGDTQYF | TGTGCCAGTAGTATCACAGCGGGGGGAGATACGCAGTATTTT | TRBV19 | TRBD2 | TRBJ2-3 | -
CASSQPKSSDTQYF | TGCGCCAGCAGCCAACCTAAATCATCAGATACGCAGTATTTT | TRBV4-1 | - | TRBJ2-3 | -
CSVGDIVGGGQGRMNTEAFF | TGCAGCGTTGGCGACATTGTAGGTGGGGGACAGGGGAGGATGAACACTGAAGCTTTCTTT | TRBV29-1 | TRBD1 | TRBJ1-1 | -
CASSQVGGRTEAFF | TGTGCCAGCAGCCAAGTCGGAGGGCGGACTGAAGCTTTCTTT | TRBV3-1/TRBV3-2 | - | TRBJ1-1 | once
CASSQDRDYGYTF | TGTGCCAGCAGCCAAGACAGGGACTATGGCTACACCTTC | TRBV3-1/TRBV3-2 | - | TRBJ1-2 | -
CASSGRQGSYEQYF | TGTGCCAGCAGCGGACGACAGGGCTCCTACGAGCAGTACTTC | TRBV9 | TRBD1 | TRBJ2-7 | -
CASSPRMATTYNEQFF | TGTGCCAGCTCACCACGAATGGCGACAACCTACAATGAGCAGTTCTTC | TRBV18 | - | TRBJ2-1 | -
CASSSDRVGYEQYF | TGCGCCAGCAGCTCCGACAGGGTTGGCTACGAGCAGTACTTC | TRBV5-1 | TRBD1 | TRBJ2-7 | once
CASSQESGRGTEAFF | TGCGCCAGCAGCCAAGAGTCGGGCAGGGGAACTGAAGCTTTCTTT | TRBV4-1 | - | TRBJ1-1 | -
CAWSLRTGVGYTF | TGTGCCTGGAGCCTTAGGACAGGGGTAGGCTACACCTTC | TRBV30 | TRBD1 | TRBJ1-2 | once
CAIPSPGSPLHF | TGTGCCATACCTTCCCCAGGTTCACCCCTCCACTTT | TRBV7-3 | - | TRBJ1-6 | -
CASSQRDRLTEAFF | TGTGCCAGCAGCCAAAGGGACAGGCTAACTGAAGCTTTCTTT | TRBV3-1/TRBV3-2 | TRBD1 | TRBJ1-1 | -
CASSLEGTGELFF | TGTGCCAGCAGCTTGGAGGGCACCGGGGAGCTGTTTTTT | TRBV11-2 | - | TRBJ2-2 | once
CASHPDYGRVGDTQYF | TGCGCCAGCCACCCGGACTATGGGAGAGTTGGAGATACGCAGTATTTT | TRBV5-1 | - | TRBJ2-3 | -
CASRTEGQETQYF | TGTGCCAGCAGGACTGAGGGCCAAGAGACCCAGTACTTC | TRBV6-5 | - | TRBJ2-5 | -
CASSFGTGNTEAFF | TGTGCCAGCAGCTTTGGGACAGGGAACACTGAAGCTTTCTTT | TRBV11-1 | TRBD1 | TRBJ1-1 | -
CASSAPGTVNQPQHF | TGTGCCAGCAGCGCCCCCGGGACAGTTAATCAGCCCCAGCATTTT | TRBV7-9 | TRBD1 | TRBJ1-5 | -
CASKSGPYGYTF | TGTGCCAGCAAGTCGGGTCCCTATGGCTACACCTTC | TRBV2 | - | TRBJ1-2 | -
CASSRRYRGSDTQYF | TGCGCCAGCAGCCGTCGCTACAGGGGCTCAGATACGCAGTATTTT | TRBV5-1 | TRBD1 | TRBJ2-3 | -
CASLVAFF | TGTGCCAGCCTCGTTGCTTTCTTT | TRBV12-3/TRBV12-4 | - | TRBJ1-1 | once
CASSVEGRGREQYF | TGTGCCAGCAGCGTAGAGGGGAGGGGCCGCGAGCAGTACTTC | TRBV9 | TRBD2 | TRBJ2-7 | -
CASSQGTSQGTGYTF | TGTGCCAGCAGCCAAGGTACATCACAGGGTACAGGCTACACCTTC | TRBV3-1/TRBV3-2 | - | TRBJ1-2 | -
CASSKQGSNQPQHF | TGTGCCAGTAGTAAACAGGGGAGCAATCAGCCCCAGCATTTT | TRBV19 | TRBD1 | TRBJ1-5 | -
CASSLEQNYNEQFF | TGCGCCAGCAGCTTAGAACAGAACTACAATGAGCAGTTCTTC | TRBV5-1 | - | TRBJ2-1 | -
CASSPDGLANTGELFF | TGTGCCAGCAGTCCTGACGGACTAGCTAACACCGGGGAGCTGTTTTTT | TRBV3-1/TRBV3-2 | TRBD2 | TRBJ2-2 | -
CASSDDPPPGKGPNTGELFF | TGTGCCAGCAGTGATGACCCCCCCCCAGGAAAGGGGCCGAACACCGGGGAGCTGTTTTTT | TRBV6-2/TRBV6-3 | - | TRBJ2-2 | -
CASSLTGLNTEAFF | TGCGCCAGCAGCTTGACAGGCCTGAACACTGAAGCTTTCTTT | TRBV5-1 | - | TRBJ1-1 | -
CASSISTGMGNQPQHF | TGTGCCAGTAGTATAAGCACAGGGATGGGCAATCAGCCCCAGCATTTT | TRBV19 | - | TRBJ1-5 | -
CASSQDRLNTEAFF | TGCGCCAGCAGCCAAGACAGGTTGAACACTGAAGCTTTCTTT | TRBV4-3 | - | TRBJ1-1 | -
CASMRSLAHGYTF | TGTGCCAGTATGCGGTCCTTGGCGCACGGCTACACCTTC | TRBV19 | - | TRBJ1-2 | -
CASSDGQYYGYTF | TGTGCCAGCAGTGATGGACAGTACTATGGCTACACCTTC | TRBV2 | - | TRBJ1-2 | -
CASSPGGRTEAFF | TGTGCCAGCAGCCCGGGGGGGAGGACTGAAGCTTTCTTT | TRBV13 | - | TRBJ1-1 | -
CASSFPGQGESEQYF | TGTGCCAGCAGTTTCCCTGGACAGGGGGAATCCGAGCAGTACTTC | TRBV6-5 | TRBD1 | TRBJ2-7 | -
CASSLTAQTTYGYTF | TGTGCCAGCAGCTTAACGGCACAGACCACCTATGGCTACACCTTC | TRBV7-2 | - | TRBJ1-2 | few
CASSLDKGADTEAFF | TGTGCCAGCAGCTTAGACAAGGGGGCGGACACTGAAGCTTTCTTT | TRBV11-1 | TRBD1 | TRBJ1-1 | -
CASSQEGHLETQYF | TGCGCCAGCAGCCAAGAGGGACATTTAGAGACCCAGTACTTC | TRBV4-3 | - | TRBJ2-5 | -
CASTGQADIQGTQYF | TGTGCCAGCACAGGACAGGCGGACATCCAAGGGACCCAGTACTTC | TRBV25-1 | TRBD1 | TRBJ2-5 | -
CSVEDLIPGTEAFF | TGCAGCGTTGAAGATTTGATTCCCGGGACTGAAGCTTTCTTT | TRBV29-1 | - | TRBJ1-1 | -
CASRRTLGGLAFF | TGTGCCAGCAGGCGGACTCTGGGCGGCTTAGCTTTCTTT | TRBV11-2 | - | TRBJ1-1 | -
CASSLGGAPYEQYF | TGTGCCAGCAGCTTGGGTGGGGCCCCCTACGAGCAGTACTTC | TRBV5-4 | - | TRBJ2-7 | -